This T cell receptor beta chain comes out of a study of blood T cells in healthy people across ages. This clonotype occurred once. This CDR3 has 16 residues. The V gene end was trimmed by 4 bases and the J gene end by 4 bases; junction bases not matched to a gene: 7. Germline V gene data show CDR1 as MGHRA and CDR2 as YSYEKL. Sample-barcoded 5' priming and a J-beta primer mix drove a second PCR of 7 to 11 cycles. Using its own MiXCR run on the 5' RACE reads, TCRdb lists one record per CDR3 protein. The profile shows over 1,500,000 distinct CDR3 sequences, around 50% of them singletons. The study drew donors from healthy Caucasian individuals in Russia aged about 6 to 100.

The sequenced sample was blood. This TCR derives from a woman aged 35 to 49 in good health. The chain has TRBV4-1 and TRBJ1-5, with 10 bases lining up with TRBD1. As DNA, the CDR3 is TGCGCCAGCAGCCCAGTGCCGGGACAGGGGAATCAGCCCCAGCATTTT. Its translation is CASSPVPGQGNQPQHF.